Below are 20 T cell receptor beta chains sequenced from a single sample in a study of T cell repertoires in cytomegalovirus infection. MiXCR was run by TCRdb on the reads, yielding one entry per CDR3 protein. The sample records fewer than 1,000,000 distinct CDR3 sequences, 31% being singletons. Antigens for these TCRs are unknown. Here the sequenced sample was cultured CD8+ T cells from PBMCs, taken from culture after CMV antigen stimulation. These receptors were obtained from a human donor in good health (CMV status not recorded). Some clones in this sample may be carry-over from other donors' samples.

V is TRBV5-4 and J is TRBJ2-5, with 8 bases identical to TRBD2. Per the germline V gene, CDR1 is SGHNT and CDR2 is YYREEE (reference sequence). Germline trimming cut 2 bases from V and 2 bases from J; bases unmatched to any gene: 11. This CDR3 spans 17 amino acids. The CDR3 coding sequence is TGTGCCAGCAGCTTCGGGGATTCAGCGGGGGATCAAGAGACCCAGTACTTC. Amino acid sequence: CASSFGDSAGDQETQYF.

V usage is TRBV28 and J usage is TRBJ2-2; D possibly corresponds to TRBD1 (5 bases). The germline V gene has CDR1 MDHEN and CDR2 SYDVKM. V was shortened by 5 bases and J by 8 bases, with 12 bases between the two germline ends. This CDR3 is built from 13 residues. The CDR3 DNA sequence: TGTGCCAGCAGTCCCTCACAGGTTGGGGAGCTGTTTTTT. Translation: CASSPSQVGELFF.

This clonotype was counted only a few times. The chain is built from TRBV7-9 and TRBJ2-5, with TRBD1 matching 7 bases. Germline values: CDR1 SEHNR, CDR2 FQNEAQ (reference sequence). The trim removed 4 bases at V and 5 bases at J, leaving 13 bases unmatched. The length of the CDR3 is 16 residues. The DNA of the CDR3 is TGTGCCAGCAGCTCGCCTAGAGACAGGGTTACGGAGACCCAGTACTTC. Translation: CASSSPRDRVTETQYF.

The rearrangement joins TRBV20-1 to TRBJ2-5, with D possibly being TRBD1 (5 bases). The CDR3 loop spans 16 amino acids. Trimming took off 6 bases at V and 5 bases at J, with 25 bases between the two ends. Per the germline V gene, CDR1 is DFQATT and CDR2 is SNEGSKA (reference sequence). The CDR3, as DNA: TGCAGTGCAAAATCGAAAGGGAAGAAGGGGCTTGAGACCCAGTACTTC. Its protein is CSAKSKGKKGLETQYF.

The CDR3 is CASSEGTVAKNIQYF. Here the CDR3 DNA reads TGTGCCAGCAGCGAGGGGACAGTAGCCAAAAACATTCAGTACTTC. The rearrangement uses TRBV9 and TRBJ2-4; TRBD1 matches at 7 bases. J gave up 0 bases and V 3 bases, and 3 bases lay outside the gene matches. Germline loops: CDR1 SGDLS, CDR2 YYNGEE. The CDR3 runs 15 residues.

V and J are TRBV12-3 or TRBV12-4 and TRBJ1-5; D call uncertain. V dropped 10 bases and J dropped 0 bases, with 13 bases sitting between them. This CDR3 region has 14 residues. The CDR3 spells CATQHTYSNQPQHF. DNA for the CDR3: TGTGCCACCCAACACACTTATAGCAATCAGCCCCAGCATTTT.

This sequence joins TRBV4-1 and TRBJ2-5; 8 bases match TRBD2. The CDR3 has 14 residues. Germline V gene data show CDR1 as MGHRA and CDR2 as YSYEKL. Germline trimming cut 4 bases from V and 3 bases from J; bases unmatched to any gene: 4. The CDR3 bases are TGCGCCAGCAGCCGGCCGGGGGGGGAAGAGACCCAGTACTTC. Translation: CASSRPGGEETQYF.

The rearrangement links TRBV10-3 to TRBJ1-1; weak D call: TRBD1 (5 bases). This CDR3 contains 12 residues. From germline, CDR1 is ENHRY and CDR2 SYGVKD. The ends were cut back, 0 bases at V and 12 bases at J, with 11 bases in the middle. The CDR3 loop reads CAISESGGRTFF. In nucleotides, the CDR3 is TGTGCCATCAGTGAGTCGGGGGGACGGACTTTCTTT.

The chain has TRBV6-6 and TRBJ2-7; TRBD2 is a possible D gene (7 bases). The V end was cut by 0 bases, the J end by 0 bases, with 12 bases between. This CDR3 spans 16 amino acids. The germline V gene encodes CDR1 MNHNY and CDR2 SVGAGI (reference sequence). The CDR3 region has the DNA TGTGCCAGCAGTTACTCGGGGGGGCCTCACTCCTACGAGCAGTACTTC. Protein sequence: CASSYSGGPHSYEQYF.

The V gene is TRBV4-3, the J gene TRBJ2-1, with D possibly matching TRBD2 (6 bases). V was pared by 10 bases and J by 3 bases, with 25 bases between. This CDR3 is built from 17 residues. Per germline, CDR1 LGHNA and CDR2 YSLEER. CDR3 coding DNA: TGCGCCAACAGTCAGGACCGGGGGTTCCAAAACTACAATGAGCAGTTCTTC. Amino acid sequence: CANSQDRGFQNYNEQFF.

This clonotype has ten or more counts. This rearrangement joins TRBV7-2 to TRBJ1-2, with TRBD1 matching over 7 bases. CDR1 is SGHTA and CDR2 is FQGNSA in the germline V gene. The CDR3 has 15 amino acids. After removal of 4 bases from V and 0 bases from J, the junction contained 5 bases not matched to a gene. The CDR3 DNA reads as TGTGCCAGCAGCTCCTGGGACAGTCCTAACTATGGCTACACCTTC. Its protein is CASSSWDSPNYGYTF.

This clonotype was observed a handful of times. The chain uses TRBV12-3 or TRBV12-4 and TRBJ2-1; D is possibly TRBD1 (6 bases). CDR3 length equals 15 residues. V shed 5 bases and J shed 4 bases, with 15 bases lying between them. The CDR3 bases are TGTGCCAGCAGTCCCGGGACACCGCTGTACAATGAGCAGTTCTTC. Its protein product is CASSPGTPLYNEQFF.

This clonotype has more than one count but fewer than ten. The chain uses TRBV7-3 and TRBJ1-6; TRBD1 is a possible D gene (5 bases). The CDR3 is 15 residues long. V lost 0 bases and J 10 bases, leaving 13 bases between the germline ends. Germline CDR1 SGHTA, CDR2 FQGTGA. CDR3 in DNA: TGTGCCAGCAGCTTAACGAAGGGGAAGGGGTCACCCCTCCACTTT. Amino acid sequence: CASSLTKGKGSPLHF.

The chain is built from TRBV20-1 and TRBJ2-4, with D uncertain. The germline V gene encodes CDR1 DFQATT and CDR2 SNEGSKA (reference sequence). V lost 3 bases, J lost 9 bases, and 18 bases lay in between. The CDR3 extends over 14 amino acids. CDR3 DNA sequence: TGCAGTGCTAGCCAGGATCTCGACATTAGCATTCAGTACTTC. It yields the protein CSASQDLDISIQYF.

This clonotype was observed a few times. The V call is TRBV4-1, the J call TRBJ2-1; maybe TRBD2 (6 bases). Trimming pared 0 bases from V and 8 bases from J, leaving 20 bases between. CDR3 length: 17 amino acids. Germline CDR1 and CDR2: MGHRA and YSYEKL. CDR3 loop: CASSQERSGPAGYEQFF. The CDR3 DNA reads TGCGCCAGCAGCCAAGAGCGTAGCGGACCCGCTGGATATGAGCAGTTCTTC.

Details on this clonotype: Given the absence of the conserved phenylalanine or tryptophan at the CDR3 end, a read error is likely. The chain recombines TRBV7-7 with TRBJ2-1; 7 nucleotides align to TRBD1. The CDR3 runs 15 residues. Germline lookup yields CDR1 SSHAT and CDR2 FNYEAQ (reference sequence). Written as DNA, the CDR3 is TGTGCTAGCAGCTCCGACAGGGACCCAGTCAATGAGCAGTTCGTC. This codes for CASSSDRDPVNEQFV.

The chain couples TRBV12-3 or TRBV12-4 to TRBJ2-5; D not certain. Trimming pared 6 bases from V and 5 bases from J, leaving 10 bases between. This CDR3 comprises 12 residues. In DNA form, the CDR3 reads TGTGCCAGCAGACCCTTTCGGGAGACCCAGTACTTC. Translation: CASRPFRETQYF.

The chain uses TRBV20-1 and TRBJ1-2; tentatively, D is TRBD1 (5 bases). The CDR3 is made up of 14 amino acids. V was cut by 0 bases and J by 4 bases, with 12 bases left in between. Germline CDR1 and CDR2: DFQATT and SNEGSKA (reference sequence). The CDR3 loop is CSARDPHRSYGYTF. The DNA of the CDR3 is TGCAGTGCTAGAGATCCCCACAGGAGCTATGGCTACACCTTC.

This clonotype was picked up many times. This chain joins TRBV28 and TRBJ1-1; D remains ambiguous. The V end was cut by 2 bases, the J end by 1 base, with 17 bases between. The CDR3 length is 17 residues. CDR1 and CDR2 from the germline V gene are MDHEN and SYDVKM. CDR3 sequence: CASSLNYMNSKNTEAFF. In DNA, the CDR3 is TGTGCCAGCAGTTTAAATTATATGAACAGTAAGAACACTGAAGCTTTCTTT. Looking up the rest from reference TRBV28 and TRBJ1-1 gives the full variable domain: DVKVTQSSRYLVKRTGEKVFLECVQDMDHENMFWYRQDPGLGLRLIYFSYDVKMKEKGDIPEGYSVSREKKERFSLILESASTNQTSMYLCASSLNYMNSKNTEAFFGQGTRLTVV.

This clonotype was detected once. A much larger clone lies a single base off, so this may be a read error. This rearrangement joins TRBV7-6 to TRBJ2-2; no reliable D call. The CDR3 is made up of 15 amino acids. CDR1 and CDR2 from the germline V gene are SGHVS and FNYEAQ. CDR3 in amino acids: CVSSFSISNTGELFF. The CDR3 DNA follows: TGTGTCAGCAGCTTTTCTATTTCGAACACCGGGGAGCTGTTTTTT.